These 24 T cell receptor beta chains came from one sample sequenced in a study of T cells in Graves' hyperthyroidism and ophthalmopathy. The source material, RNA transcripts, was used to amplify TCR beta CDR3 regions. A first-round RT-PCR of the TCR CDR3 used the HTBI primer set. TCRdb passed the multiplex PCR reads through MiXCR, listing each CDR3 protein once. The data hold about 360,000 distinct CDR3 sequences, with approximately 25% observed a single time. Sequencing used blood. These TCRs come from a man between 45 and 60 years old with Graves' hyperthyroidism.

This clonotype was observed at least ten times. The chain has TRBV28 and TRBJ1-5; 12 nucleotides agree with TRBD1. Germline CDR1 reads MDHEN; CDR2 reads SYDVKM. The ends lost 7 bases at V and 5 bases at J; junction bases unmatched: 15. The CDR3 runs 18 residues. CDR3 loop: CASTHRPGQGAKDQPQHF. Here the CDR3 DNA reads TGTGCCAGCACCCATCGACCGGGACAGGGGGCGAAGGATCAGCCCCAGCATTTT. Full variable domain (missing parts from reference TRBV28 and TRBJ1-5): DVKVTQSSRYLVKRTGEKVFLECVQDMDHENMFWYRQDPGLGLRLIYFSYDVKMKEKGDIPEGYSVSREKKERFSLILESASTNQTSMYLCASTHRPGQGAKDQPQHFGDGTRLSIL.

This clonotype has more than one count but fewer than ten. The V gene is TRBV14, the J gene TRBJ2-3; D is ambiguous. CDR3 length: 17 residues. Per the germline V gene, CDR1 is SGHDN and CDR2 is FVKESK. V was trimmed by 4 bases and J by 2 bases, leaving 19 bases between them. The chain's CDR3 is CASSRFSTFAPTDTQYF. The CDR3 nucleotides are TGTGCCAGCAGCCGATTTTCAACCTTTGCCCCCACAGATACGCAGTATTTT.

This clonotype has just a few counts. The CDR3 DNA is TGTGCCAGCAGCCAAGGCAGAACTCAAGAGACCCAGTACTTC. The encoded protein is CASSQGRTQETQYF. The J gene is TRBJ2-5, the V gene TRBV7-9; D is uncertain. Germline V gene lookup returns CDR1 SEHNR and CDR2 FQNEAQ (reference sequence). V was shortened by 5 bases and J by 2 bases, with 12 bases between the two germline ends. This CDR3 spans 14 amino acids.

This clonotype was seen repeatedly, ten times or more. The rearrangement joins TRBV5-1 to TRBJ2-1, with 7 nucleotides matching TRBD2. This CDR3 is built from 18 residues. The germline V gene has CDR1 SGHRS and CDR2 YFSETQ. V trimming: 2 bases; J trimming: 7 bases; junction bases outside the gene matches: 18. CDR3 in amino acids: CASSFPSGVGGVRNEQFF. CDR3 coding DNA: TGCGCCAGCAGCTTTCCTAGCGGAGTGGGGGGGGTACGGAATGAGCAGTTCTTC.

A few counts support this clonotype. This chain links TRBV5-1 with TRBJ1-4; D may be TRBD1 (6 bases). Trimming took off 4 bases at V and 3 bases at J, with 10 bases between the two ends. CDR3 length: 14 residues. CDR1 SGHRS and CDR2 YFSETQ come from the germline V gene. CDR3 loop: CASSVQGSNEKLFF. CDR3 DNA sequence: TGCGCCAGCAGCGTACAGGGATCTAATGAAAAACTGTTTTTT.

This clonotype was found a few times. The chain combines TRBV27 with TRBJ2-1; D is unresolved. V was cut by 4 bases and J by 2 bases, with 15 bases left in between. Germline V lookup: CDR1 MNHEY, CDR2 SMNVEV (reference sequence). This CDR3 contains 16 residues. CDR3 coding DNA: TGTGCCAGCAGTTCCGGGCCCGACTTGACCTACAATGAGCAGTTCTTC. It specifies CASSSGPDLTYNEQFF.

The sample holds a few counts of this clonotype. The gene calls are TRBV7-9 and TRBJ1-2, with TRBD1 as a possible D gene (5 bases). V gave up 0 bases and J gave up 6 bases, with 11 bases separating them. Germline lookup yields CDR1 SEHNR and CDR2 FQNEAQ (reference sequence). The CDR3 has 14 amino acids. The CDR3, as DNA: TGTGCCAGCAGCTTAGCGGAGTTAGGGGATGGCTACACCTTC. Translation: CASSLAELGDGYTF.

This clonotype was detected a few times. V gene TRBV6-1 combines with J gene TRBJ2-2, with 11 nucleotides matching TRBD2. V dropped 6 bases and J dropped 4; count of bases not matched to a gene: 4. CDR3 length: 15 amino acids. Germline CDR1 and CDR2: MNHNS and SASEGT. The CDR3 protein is CASSGLAGGTGELFF. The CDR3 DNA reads TGTGCCAGCAGCGGACTAGCGGGTGGCACCGGGGAGCTGTTTTTT.

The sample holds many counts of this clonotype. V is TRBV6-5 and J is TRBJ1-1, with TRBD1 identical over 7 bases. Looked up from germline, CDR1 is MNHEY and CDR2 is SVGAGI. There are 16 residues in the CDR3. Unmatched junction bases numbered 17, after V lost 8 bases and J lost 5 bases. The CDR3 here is CASGLRLQGRRTEAFF. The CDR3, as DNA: TGTGCCAGCGGCCTACGCCTACAGGGGCGGCGAACTGAAGCTTTCTTT.

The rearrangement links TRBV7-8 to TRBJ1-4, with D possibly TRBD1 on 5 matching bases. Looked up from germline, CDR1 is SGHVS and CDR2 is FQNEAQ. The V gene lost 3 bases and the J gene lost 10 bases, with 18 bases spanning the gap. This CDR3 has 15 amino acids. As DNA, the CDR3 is TGTGCCAGCAGCTTGGTCGGGGCCGAACGGGGAAAACTGTTTTTT. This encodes CASSLVGAERGKLFF.

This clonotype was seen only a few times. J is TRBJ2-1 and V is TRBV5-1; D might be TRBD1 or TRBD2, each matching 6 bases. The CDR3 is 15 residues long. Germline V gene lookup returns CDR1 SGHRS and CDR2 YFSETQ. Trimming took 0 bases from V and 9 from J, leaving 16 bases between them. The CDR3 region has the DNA TGCGCCAGCAGCTTGGCGGGGGCGTCGGGTGGTGAGCAGTTCTTC. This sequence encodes CASSLAGASGGEQFF.

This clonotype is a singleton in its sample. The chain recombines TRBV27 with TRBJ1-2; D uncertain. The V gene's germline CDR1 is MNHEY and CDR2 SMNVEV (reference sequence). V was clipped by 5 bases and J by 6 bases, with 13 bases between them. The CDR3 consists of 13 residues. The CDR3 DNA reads TGTGCCAGCAGTCCGCTTGTGAGGGATGGCTACACCTTC. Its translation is CASSPLVRDGYTF.

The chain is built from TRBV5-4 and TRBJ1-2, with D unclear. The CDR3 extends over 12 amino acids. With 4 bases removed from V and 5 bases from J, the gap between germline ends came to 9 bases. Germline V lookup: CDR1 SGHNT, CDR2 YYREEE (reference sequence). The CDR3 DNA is TGTGCCAGCAGCACCGCGGAGTATGGCTACACCTTC. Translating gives CASSTAEYGYTF.

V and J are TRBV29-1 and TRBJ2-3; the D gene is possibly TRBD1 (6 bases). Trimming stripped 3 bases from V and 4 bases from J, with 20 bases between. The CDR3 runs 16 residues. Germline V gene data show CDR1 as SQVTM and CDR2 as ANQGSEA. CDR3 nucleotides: TGCAGCGTTGAGGGGCCTAGCAGGGGAGCAGCAGATACGCAGTATTTT. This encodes CSVEGPSRGAADTQYF.

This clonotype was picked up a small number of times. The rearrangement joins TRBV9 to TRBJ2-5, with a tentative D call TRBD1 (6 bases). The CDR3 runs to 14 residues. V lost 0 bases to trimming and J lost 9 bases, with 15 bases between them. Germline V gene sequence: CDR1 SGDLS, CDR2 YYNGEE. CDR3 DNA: TGTGCCAGCAGCGTAGGAGGATCAGGGGCGCCCCAGTACTTC. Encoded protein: CASSVGGSGAPQYF.

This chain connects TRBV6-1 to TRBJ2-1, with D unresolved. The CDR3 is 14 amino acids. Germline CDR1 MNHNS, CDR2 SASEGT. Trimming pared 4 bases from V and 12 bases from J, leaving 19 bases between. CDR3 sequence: CASSGPPRHLWQFF. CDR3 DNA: TGTGCCAGCAGTGGGCCTCCGAGACACCTATGGCAGTTCTTC.

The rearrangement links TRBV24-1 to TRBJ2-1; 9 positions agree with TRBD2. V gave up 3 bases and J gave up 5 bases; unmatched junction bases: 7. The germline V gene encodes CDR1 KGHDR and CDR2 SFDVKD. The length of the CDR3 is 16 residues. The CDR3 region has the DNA TGTGCCACCAGTGATCCGGGTAGCGGGAGCGACAATGAGCAGTTCTTC. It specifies CATSDPGSGSDNEQFF.

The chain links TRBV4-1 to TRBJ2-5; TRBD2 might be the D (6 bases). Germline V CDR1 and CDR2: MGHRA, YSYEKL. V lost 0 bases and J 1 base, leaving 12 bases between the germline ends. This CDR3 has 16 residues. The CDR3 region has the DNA TGCGCCAGCAGCCAAGACTCCAGCGGGCTCCAAGAGACCCAGTACTTC. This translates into CASSQDSSGLQETQYF.

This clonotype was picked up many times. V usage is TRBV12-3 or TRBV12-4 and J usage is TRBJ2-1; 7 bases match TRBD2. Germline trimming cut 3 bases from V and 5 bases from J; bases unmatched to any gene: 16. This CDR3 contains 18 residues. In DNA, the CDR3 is TGTGCCAGCAGTTTTCGACATCCCAGGACTAGTGTGGACAATGAGCAGTTCTTC. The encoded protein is CASSFRHPRTSVDNEQFF.

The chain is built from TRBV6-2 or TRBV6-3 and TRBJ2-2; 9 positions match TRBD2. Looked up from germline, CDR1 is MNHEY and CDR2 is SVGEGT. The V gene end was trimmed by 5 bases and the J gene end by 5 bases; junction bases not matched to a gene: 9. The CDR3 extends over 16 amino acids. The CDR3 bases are TGTGCCAGCAGTACCCCGGGAGCGGGAGGTACCGGGGAGCTGTTTTTT. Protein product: CASSTPGAGGTGELFF.

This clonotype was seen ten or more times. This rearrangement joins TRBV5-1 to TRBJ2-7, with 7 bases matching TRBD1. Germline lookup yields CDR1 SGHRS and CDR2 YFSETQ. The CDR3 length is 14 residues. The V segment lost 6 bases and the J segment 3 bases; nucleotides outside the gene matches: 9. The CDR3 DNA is TGCGCCAGCAAAGATCGGCAGGGGGTCTACGAGCAGTACTTC. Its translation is CASKDRQGVYEQYF.

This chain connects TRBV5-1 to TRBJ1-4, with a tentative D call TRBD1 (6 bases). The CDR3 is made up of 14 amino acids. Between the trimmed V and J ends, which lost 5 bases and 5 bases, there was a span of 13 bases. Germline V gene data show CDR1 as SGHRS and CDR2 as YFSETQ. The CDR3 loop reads CASRLRDNNEKLFF. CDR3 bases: TGCGCCAGCAGGCTCCGGGACAACAATGAAAAACTGTTTTTT.

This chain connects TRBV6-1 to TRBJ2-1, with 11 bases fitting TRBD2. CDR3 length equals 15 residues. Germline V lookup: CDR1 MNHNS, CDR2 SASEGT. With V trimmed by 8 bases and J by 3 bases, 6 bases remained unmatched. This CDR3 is CASCPGLADYNEQFF. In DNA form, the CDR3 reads TGTGCCAGCTGTCCGGGACTAGCGGACTACAATGAGCAGTTCTTC.

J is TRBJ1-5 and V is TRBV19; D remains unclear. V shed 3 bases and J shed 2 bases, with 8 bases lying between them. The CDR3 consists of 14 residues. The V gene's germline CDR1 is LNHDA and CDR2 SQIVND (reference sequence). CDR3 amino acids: CASSIMRGNQPQHF. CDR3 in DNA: TGTGCCAGTAGTATTATGCGTGGCAATCAGCCCCAGCATTTT.